This is a list of T cell receptor beta chains from one sample in a study of blood T cell repertoires in COVID-19. The protocol was immunoSEQ multiplex PCR, while the TCRdb copy is restricted to in-frame clones and leaves out a portion. Of approximately 210,000 clones in the sample, around four fifths were seen once. Sequencing input: peripheral blood. The receptor set was obtained from a woman aged 70 to 79 with active or convalescent COVID-19. The CDR3 runs from the conserved cysteine through the conserved F or W. D genes are given only for firm matches. Where a row states a size, it is once, few, many or the class of an expanded clone; other rows omit it.

J: TRBJ2-1
D: TRBD2
size: .
V: TRBV7-3
DNA: TGTGCCAGCAGCCCGTTAGCGGGGTCTAAAGATGAGCAGTTCTTC
CDR3: CASSPLAGSKDEQFF

J: TRBJ1-4
D: TRBD1
size: .
V: TRBV30
DNA: TGTGCCTGGAGGGGACAGGGGAGAGAAAAACTGTTTTTT
CDR3: CAWRGQGREKLFF

J: TRBJ2-7
D: TRBD1
size: .
V: TRBV7-9
DNA: TGTGCCAGCAGCTCTAGGGACAGGGTCTACGAGCAGTACTTC
CDR3: CASSSRDRVYEQYF

J: TRBJ1-3
D: .
size: .
V: TRBV6-5
DNA: TGTGCCAGCAGTTCCCTGTCGGGGTTCTCTGGAAACACCATATATTTT
CDR3: CASSSLSGFSGNTIYF

J: TRBJ2-3
D: TRBD2
size: few
V: TRBV7-3
DNA: TGTGCCAGCAGCTTACAAGCGGGGGGGCCAGGACATTTT
CDR3: CASSLQAGGPGHF

J: TRBJ1-1
D: .
size: .
V: TRBV19
DNA: TGTGCCAGTAATTATTTCGGGGATGACACTGAAGCTTTCTTT
CDR3: CASNYFGDDTEAFF

J: TRBJ2-1
D: .
size: .
V: TRBV7-9
DNA: TGTGCCACCCACTCCTACAATGAGCAGTTCTTC
CDR3: CATHSYNEQFF

J: TRBJ2-5
D: .
size: .
V: TRBV5-1
DNA: TGCGCCAGCAGCCCCTTACTAGGGAAAGAACAAGAGACCCAGTACTTC
CDR3: CASSPLLGKEQETQYF

J: TRBJ1-1
D: .
size: once
V: TRBV7-8
DNA: TGTGCCAGCAGCTTAGTGCGGGTAACCACTGAAGCTTTCTTT
CDR3: CASSLVRVTTEAFF

J: TRBJ1-2
D: .
size: .
V: TRBV5-1
DNA: TGCGCCAGCAGCTGGATGGACAGTTACTATGGCTACACCTTC
CDR3: CASSWMDSYYGYTF

J: TRBJ1-1
D: .
size: .
V: TRBV29-1
DNA: TGCAGCGTTGAAAGGGACACCATTAACACTGAAGCTTTCTTT
CDR3: CSVERDTINTEAFF

J: TRBJ2-7
D: .
size: .
V: TRBV5-4
DNA: TGTGCCAGCAGCTTACAGAGCTACGAGCAGTACTTC
CDR3: CASSLQSYEQYF

J: TRBJ1-3
D: TRBD1
size: .
V: TRBV30
DNA: TGTGCCTGGAGTGTAAGGGGGCTTACCATATATTTT
CDR3: CAWSVRGLTIYF

J: TRBJ2-5
D: .
size: .
V: TRBV13
DNA: TGTGCCAGCAGTGCATCCCAGGGCCACGGATACCAAGAGACCCAGTACTTC
CDR3: CASSASQGHGYQETQYF

J: TRBJ1-2
D: TRBD1
size: .
V: TRBV5-1
DNA: TGCGCCAGCAGCTGGAAACCTTCAGGGGGTGAGAACTATGGCTACACCTTC
CDR3: CASSWKPSGGENYGYTF

J: TRBJ2-7
D: TRBD2
size: .
V: TRBV28
DNA: TGTGCCAGCAGTGAACTAGCGGGAGGATCCTACGAGCAGTACTTC
CDR3: CASSELAGGSYEQYF

J: TRBJ1-2
D: TRBD1
size: .
V: TRBV28
DNA: TGTGCCAGCAGTTTAAGCAGTGGACAGGGAGTCTACGGCTACACCTTC
CDR3: CASSLSSGQGVYGYTF

J: TRBJ2-1
D: .
size: .
V: TRBV3-1/TRBV3-2
DNA: TGTGCCAGCAGCCAAGATCCTAATGAGCAGTTCTTC
CDR3: CASSQDPNEQFF

J: TRBJ1-1
D: .
size: .
V: TRBV5-4
DNA: TGTGCCAGCAGCAACTCCAGGGGATCGGACACTGAAGCTTTCTTT
CDR3: CASSNSRGSDTEAFF

J: TRBJ2-7
D: .
size: .
V: TRBV5-1
DNA: TGCGCCACCACTATTTCTCCTAGTGTCTACGAGCAGTACTTC
CDR3: CATTISPSVYEQYF

J: TRBJ1-2
D: TRBD1
size: .
V: TRBV28
DNA: TGTGCCAGCAGCCCCCGGACAGGGGTTATGCGTGGCTACACCTTC
CDR3: CASSPRTGVMRGYTF

J: TRBJ1-2
D: .
size: .
V: TRBV10-3
DNA: TGTGCCATCAACGCAGGGGCCTATGGCTACACCTTC
CDR3: CAINAGAYGYTF

J: TRBJ2-3
D: .
size: .
V: TRBV7-2
DNA: TGTGCCAGCAGCTTAGGCCCGGGGGAGGCAGATACGCAGTATTTT
CDR3: CASSLGPGEADTQYF

J: TRBJ2-2
D: TRBD2
size: .
V: TRBV5-1
DNA: TGCGCCAGCAGCTCCCTGCCGGGACTAGTCCCCGGGGAGCTGTTTTTT
CDR3: CASSSLPGLVPGELFF

J: TRBJ2-3
D: .
size: .
V: TRBV6-4
DNA: TGTGCCAGCTCACGGGGGGCTGGAGATACGCAGTATTTT
CDR3: CASSRGAGDTQYF

J: TRBJ2-3
D: TRBD1
size: .
V: TRBV2
DNA: TGTGCCAGCGGACAGGCTTCTAGCACAGATACGCAGTATTTT
CDR3: CASGQASSTDTQYF